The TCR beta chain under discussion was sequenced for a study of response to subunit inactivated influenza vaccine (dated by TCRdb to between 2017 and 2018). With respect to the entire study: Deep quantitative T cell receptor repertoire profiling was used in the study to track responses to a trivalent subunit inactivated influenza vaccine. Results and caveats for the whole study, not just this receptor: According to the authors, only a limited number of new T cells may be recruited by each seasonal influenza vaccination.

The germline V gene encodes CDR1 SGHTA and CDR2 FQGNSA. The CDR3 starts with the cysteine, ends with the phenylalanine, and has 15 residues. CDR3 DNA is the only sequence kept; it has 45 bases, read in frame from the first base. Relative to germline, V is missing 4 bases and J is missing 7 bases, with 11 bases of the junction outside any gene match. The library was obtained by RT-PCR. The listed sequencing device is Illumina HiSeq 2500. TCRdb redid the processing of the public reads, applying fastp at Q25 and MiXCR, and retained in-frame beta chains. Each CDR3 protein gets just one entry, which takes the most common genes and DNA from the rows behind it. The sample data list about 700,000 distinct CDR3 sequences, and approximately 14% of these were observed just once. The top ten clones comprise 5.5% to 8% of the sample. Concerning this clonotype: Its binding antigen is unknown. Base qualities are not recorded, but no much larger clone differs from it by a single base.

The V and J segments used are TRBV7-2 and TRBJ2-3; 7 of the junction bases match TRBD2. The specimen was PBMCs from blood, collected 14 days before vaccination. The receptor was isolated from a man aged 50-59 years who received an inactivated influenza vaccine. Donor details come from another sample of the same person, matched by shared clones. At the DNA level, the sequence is TGTGCCAGCAGCTCTACTAGCGCGTCCAGGTATACGCAGTATTTT. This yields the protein CASSSTSASRYTQYF.